Listed here are 4 T cell receptor beta chains from one sample, sequenced in a study of shared clonotypes between healthy human individuals. Terminally differentiated effector memory CD45RA+ cells were left out of the naive CD8 fraction, which was CD45RO-negative and positively selected for CCR7. Repertoires were generated with immunoSEQ multiplex PCR, while TCRdb's copy carries only in-frame clones and drops some. Here the sample spans 800,000 to 950,000 clones, about 97% being singletons. The sample comprised naive CD8+ T cells sorted from blood. The receptors here all came from a man younger than 40 in good health.

The gene calls are TRBV25-1 and TRBJ2-5, with D perhaps TRBD1 (6 bases). V lost 3 bases to trimming and J lost 0 bases, with 11 bases between them. The CDR3 has 15 residues. Germline V CDR1 and CDR2: MGHDK, SYGVNS. CDR3 coding DNA: TGTGCCAGCAGTGATCCCGGACAGAACCAAGAGACCCAGTACTTC. Translated: CASSDPGQNQETQYF.

The chain has TRBV25-1 and TRBJ2-1; 14 bases fit TRBD2. The CDR3 totals 15 residues. Trimming removed 1 base from V and 13 bases from J; junction bases left unmatched: 6. Germline lookup yields CDR1 MGHDK and CDR2 SYGVNS. CDR3 bases: TGTGCCAGCAGTGAATGGGGGACTAGCGGGAGCGGACAGTTCTTC. Translating it yields CASSEWGTSGSGQFF.

Here the CDR3 DNA reads TGTGCCAGCAGCGCCAGCTATGGCTACACCTTC. Translating it yields CASSASYGYTF. The J gene is TRBJ1-2, the V gene TRBV11-2; D call uncertain. V was cut by 5 bases and J by 4 bases, with 5 bases left in between. Germline CDR1 is SGHAT and CDR2 is FQNNGV. This CDR3 region has 11 residues.

This clone was found once. This chain connects TRBV27 to TRBJ2-1, with a possible D match to TRBD2 (6 bases). The CDR3 sequence is 15 residues long. V dropped 2 bases and J dropped 2 bases, with 10 bases sitting between them. CDR1 MNHEY and CDR2 SMNVEV come from the germline V gene (reference sequence). The CDR3 DNA reads as TGTGCCAGCAGTTTAGGACTACCCACCTACAATGAGCAGTTCTTC. It codes for CASSLGLPTYNEQFF.